This TCR beta chain comes out of a study of PD-L1 blockade in urothelial cancer. Study-wide context: Specimens of blood held a median count of 141,255 T cells.

The time point is: peripheral blood 6 weeks after treatment start. Germline values: CDR1 SGHRS, CDR2 YFSETQ. The V and J ends lost 0 bases and 3 bases, in that order; junction bases with no gene match: 9. The CDR3 is 17 residues long. Sequencing used immunoSEQ multiplex PCR; TCRdb keeps in-frame clones, though not all of them. This table holds some 120,000 clones, roughly 90% found once. The sample in question was PBMCs, obtained around atezolizumab (anti-PD-L1) treatment. The receptor comes from a man aged 55 to 70 with urothelial cancer. V and J are TRBV5-1 and TRBJ2-5; 9 positions match TRBD2. CDR3 bases: TGCGCCAGCAGCTTGGCTGCTAGCGGGACATTCGAAGAGACCCAGTACTTC. Translation gives CASSLAASGTFEETQYF. Using reference TRBV5-1 and TRBJ2-5 for the parts outside the CDR3, the full variable domain is KAGVTQTPRYLIKTRGQQVTLSCSPISGHRSVSWYQQTPGQGLQFLFEYFSETQRNKGNFPGRFSGRQFSNSRSEMNVSTLELGDSALYLCASSLAASGTFEETQYFGPGTRLLVL.